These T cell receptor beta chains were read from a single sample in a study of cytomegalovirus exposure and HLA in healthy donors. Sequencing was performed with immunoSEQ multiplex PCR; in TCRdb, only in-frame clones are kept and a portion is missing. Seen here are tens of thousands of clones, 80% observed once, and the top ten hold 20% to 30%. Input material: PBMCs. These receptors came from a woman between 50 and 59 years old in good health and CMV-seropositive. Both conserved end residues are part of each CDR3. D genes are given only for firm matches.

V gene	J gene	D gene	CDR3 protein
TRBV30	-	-	CAWKGRDYEQYF
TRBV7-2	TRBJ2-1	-	CASSLDRRYNEQFF
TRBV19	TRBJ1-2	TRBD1	CASSIFTGGSGYTF
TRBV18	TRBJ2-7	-	CASSPTVLSSYEQYF
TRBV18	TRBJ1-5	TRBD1	CASSPETGLSNQPQHF
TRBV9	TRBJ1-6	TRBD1	CASGTGTANSPLHF
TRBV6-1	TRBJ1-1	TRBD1	CASSPGQGDTTEAFF
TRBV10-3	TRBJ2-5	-	CAISGSLQETQYF
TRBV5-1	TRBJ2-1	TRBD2	CASSLVSGNYNEQFF
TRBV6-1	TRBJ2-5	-	CASSEAKGAQYF
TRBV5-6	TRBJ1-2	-	CASSHRTESLYYGYTF
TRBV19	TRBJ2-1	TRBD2	CASSPGSGGFWEQFF
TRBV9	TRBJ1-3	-	CASSGQESGNTIYF
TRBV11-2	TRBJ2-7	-	CASSLIGNEQYF
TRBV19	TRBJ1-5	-	CASSIGARNQPQHF
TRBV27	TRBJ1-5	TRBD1	CASSLTGGLSNQPQHF
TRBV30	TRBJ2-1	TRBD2	CAWSVTLRLAGGSGAEQFF
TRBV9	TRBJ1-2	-	CASSGGAPYGYTF
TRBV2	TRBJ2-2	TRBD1	CASSEPPTGVDTGELFF
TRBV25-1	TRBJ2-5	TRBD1	CASSGGTAQETQYF
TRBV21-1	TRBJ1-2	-	CASGPWDSLTGGYTF
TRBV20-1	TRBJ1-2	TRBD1	CSARDRVATF
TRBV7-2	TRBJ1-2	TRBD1	CASSLWTGDNYGYTF
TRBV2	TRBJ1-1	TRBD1	CASSLTGSHTEAFF
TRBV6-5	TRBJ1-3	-	CASGPRMAGNTIYF
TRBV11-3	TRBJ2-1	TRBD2	CASSLGKGLAERSSYNEQFF
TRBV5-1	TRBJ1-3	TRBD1	CASSSWTGGGGNTIYF
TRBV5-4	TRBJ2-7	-	CASRGGGDEQYF
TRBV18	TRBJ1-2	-	CASSPKQGGSLSGYTF
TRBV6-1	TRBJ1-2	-	CASSVARAHYGYTF
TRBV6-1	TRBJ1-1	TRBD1	CASRTTGGVAFF
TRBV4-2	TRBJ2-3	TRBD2	CASSQRASGGTLGTDTQYF
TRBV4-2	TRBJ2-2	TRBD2	CASSQEGGRLAGNTGELFF
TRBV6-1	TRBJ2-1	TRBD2	CASSESGRRSYNEQFF
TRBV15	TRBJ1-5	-	CATSRDRGNQPQHF
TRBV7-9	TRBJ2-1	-	CASSLGEQEFSYNEQFF
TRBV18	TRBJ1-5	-	CASSPTGRGGNQPQHF
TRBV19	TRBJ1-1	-	CASSRKPILNTEAFF
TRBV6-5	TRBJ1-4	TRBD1	CASSLSGGQGKLFF
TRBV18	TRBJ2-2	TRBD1	CASSGTGTTGELFF
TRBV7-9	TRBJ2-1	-	CASSFASLLYNEQFF
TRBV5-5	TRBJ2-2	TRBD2	CASSWTSGPNTGELFF
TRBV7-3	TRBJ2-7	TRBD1	CASSPARTGYEQYF
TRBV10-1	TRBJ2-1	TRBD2	CASSDLGLAGVNEQFF
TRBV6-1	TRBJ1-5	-	CASTWEGGSNQPQHF
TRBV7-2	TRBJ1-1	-	CASSLAPGVTEAFF